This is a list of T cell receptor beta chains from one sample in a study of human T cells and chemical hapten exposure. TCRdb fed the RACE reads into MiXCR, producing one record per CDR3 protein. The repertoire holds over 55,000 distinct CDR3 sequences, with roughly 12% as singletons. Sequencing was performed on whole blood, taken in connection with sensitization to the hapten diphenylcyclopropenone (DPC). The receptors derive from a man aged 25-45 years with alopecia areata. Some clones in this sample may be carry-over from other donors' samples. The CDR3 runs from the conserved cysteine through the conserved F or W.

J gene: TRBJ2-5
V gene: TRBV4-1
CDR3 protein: CASSQVWTSGGETQYF

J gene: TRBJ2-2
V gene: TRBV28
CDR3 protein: CASSPWRGFNRGELFF

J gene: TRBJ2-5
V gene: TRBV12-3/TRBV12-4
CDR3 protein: CASSFRGAEETQYF

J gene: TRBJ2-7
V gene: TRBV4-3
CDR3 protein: CASSQDQESSYEQYF

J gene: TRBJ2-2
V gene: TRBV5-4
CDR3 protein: CASSFPPGLGSDGELFF

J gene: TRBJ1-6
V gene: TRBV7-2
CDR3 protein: CASSFSQGGNSPLHF

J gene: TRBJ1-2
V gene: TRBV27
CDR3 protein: CASSLGGNGYTF

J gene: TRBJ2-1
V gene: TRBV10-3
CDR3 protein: CAISESGPGGTDEQFF

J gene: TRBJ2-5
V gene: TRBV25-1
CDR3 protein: CASSDLVVTQYF

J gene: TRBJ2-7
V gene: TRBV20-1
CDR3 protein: CSARLTSGDPYEQYF

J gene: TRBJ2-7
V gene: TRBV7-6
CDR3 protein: CASSPRDRDEQYF

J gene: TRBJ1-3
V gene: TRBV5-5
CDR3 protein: CASSLDGTGNTIYF

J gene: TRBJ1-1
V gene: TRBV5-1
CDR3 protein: CASSLTALNTEAFF

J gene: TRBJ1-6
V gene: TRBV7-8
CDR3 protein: CASSLVRESSPLHF

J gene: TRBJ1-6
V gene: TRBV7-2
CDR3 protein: CASSFRQGISSYNSPLHF

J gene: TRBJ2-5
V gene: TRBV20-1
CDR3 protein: CSATDRPGLAMETQYF

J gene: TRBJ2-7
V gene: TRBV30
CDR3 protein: CAWEVSYEQYF

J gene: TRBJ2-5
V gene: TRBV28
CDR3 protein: CASSLLKETQYF

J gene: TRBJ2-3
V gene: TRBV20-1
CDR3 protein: CSASGTGGGTDTQYF

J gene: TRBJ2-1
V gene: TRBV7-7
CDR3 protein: CASSPGRLLSYNEQFF

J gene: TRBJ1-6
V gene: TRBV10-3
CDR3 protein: CATSGLRDSNSPLHF

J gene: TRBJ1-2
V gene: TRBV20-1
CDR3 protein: CSAREIAVFGYGYTF

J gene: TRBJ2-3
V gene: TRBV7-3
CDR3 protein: CASSFPGGKGDTQYF

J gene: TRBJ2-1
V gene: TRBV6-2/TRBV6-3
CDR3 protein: CASSYRSTSLHRGEQFF

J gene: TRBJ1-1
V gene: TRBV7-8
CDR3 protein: CASSQSGTGTTEAFF

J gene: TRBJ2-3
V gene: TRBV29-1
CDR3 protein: CSVVAGGVDTQYF

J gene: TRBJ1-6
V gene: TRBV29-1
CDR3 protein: CSSREGVGSPLHF

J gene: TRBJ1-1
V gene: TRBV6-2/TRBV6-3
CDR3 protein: CASSSTRDIGLNTEAFF

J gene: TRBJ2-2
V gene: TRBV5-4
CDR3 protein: CASSGQGGYTGELFF

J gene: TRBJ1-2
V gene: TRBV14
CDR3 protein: CASSQDRGLINYGYTF

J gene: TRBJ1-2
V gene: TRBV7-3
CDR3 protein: CASSWAGTDDMSF

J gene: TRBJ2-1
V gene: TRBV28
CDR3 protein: CASTQPGGEQFF

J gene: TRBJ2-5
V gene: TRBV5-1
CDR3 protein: CASSLFPTQKETQYF

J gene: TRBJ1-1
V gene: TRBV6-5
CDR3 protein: CASKEKTMMNTEAFF

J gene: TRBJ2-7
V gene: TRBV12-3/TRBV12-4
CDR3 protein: CASSPPAYEQYF

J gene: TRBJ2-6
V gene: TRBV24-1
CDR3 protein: CATSDSWDEKNPGANVLTF

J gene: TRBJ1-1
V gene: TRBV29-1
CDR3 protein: CSVVGQRNTEAFF

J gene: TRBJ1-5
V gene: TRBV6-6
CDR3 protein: CASSRDRVREPQHF

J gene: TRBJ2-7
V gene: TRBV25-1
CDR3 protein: CASSDWLAGTSYEQYF

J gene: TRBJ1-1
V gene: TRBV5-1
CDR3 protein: CASSLGPPRNTEAFF

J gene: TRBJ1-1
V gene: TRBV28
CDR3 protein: CASSLWSGTGEMHTEAFF

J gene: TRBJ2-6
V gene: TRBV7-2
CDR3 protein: CASSFGQGAPGANVLTF

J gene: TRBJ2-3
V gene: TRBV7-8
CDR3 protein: CASSPLPRGHSTDTQYF

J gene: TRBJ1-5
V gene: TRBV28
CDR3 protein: CASSKDRESQPQHF

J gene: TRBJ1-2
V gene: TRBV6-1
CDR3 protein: CASSEESHGSRTF

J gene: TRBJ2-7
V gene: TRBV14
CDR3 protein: CASSQGGTLSYEQYF

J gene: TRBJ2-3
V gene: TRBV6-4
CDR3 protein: CASSDGQAPTDTQYF